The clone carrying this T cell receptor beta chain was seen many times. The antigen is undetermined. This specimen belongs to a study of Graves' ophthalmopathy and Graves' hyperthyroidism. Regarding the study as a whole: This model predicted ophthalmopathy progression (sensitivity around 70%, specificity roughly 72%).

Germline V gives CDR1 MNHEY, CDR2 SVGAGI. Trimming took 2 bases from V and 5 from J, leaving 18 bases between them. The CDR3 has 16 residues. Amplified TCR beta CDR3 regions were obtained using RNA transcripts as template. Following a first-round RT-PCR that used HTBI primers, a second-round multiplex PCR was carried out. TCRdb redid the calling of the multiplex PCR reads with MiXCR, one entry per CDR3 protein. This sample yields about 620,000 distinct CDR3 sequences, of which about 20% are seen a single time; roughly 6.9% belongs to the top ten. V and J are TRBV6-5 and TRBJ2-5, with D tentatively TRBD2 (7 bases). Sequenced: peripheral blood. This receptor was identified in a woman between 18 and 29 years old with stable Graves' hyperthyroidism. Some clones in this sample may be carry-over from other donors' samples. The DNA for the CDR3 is TGTGCCAGCAGTTACGGGGCGGGGGCGAAGGAGGAGACCCAGTACTTC. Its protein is CASSYGAGAKEETQYF.